Each of the 5 T cell receptor beta chains below was sequenced from the same sample in a study of blood T cells in healthy people across ages. A J-beta primer mix and a sample-barcoded 5' primer were used in a second PCR of about 7 to 11 cycles. TCRdb reanalysed the 5' RACE reads using MiXCR and keeps one entry per CDR3 protein. Of about 720,000 distinct CDR3 sequences listed, approximately 21% were seen once; the top ten hold roughly 22%. The sequencing input was blood. The receptors originated from a man aged 65 to 79 in good health.

The chain recombines TRBV14 with TRBJ2-4, with a tentative D call TRBD2 (6 bases). The CDR3 has 18 residues. Germline assignment: CDR1 SGHDN and CDR2 FVKESK. The ends were cut back, 3 bases at V and 0 bases at J, with 18 bases in the middle. CDR3 bases: TGTGCCAGCAGCCAGGCCACATCTAGCGTCCCAGCCAAAAACATTCAGTACTTC. Amino acids: CASSQATSSVPAKNIQYF.

This clonotype was counted a few times. This sequence joins TRBV28 and TRBJ2-3, with D perhaps TRBD2 (5 bases). Germline CDR1 and CDR2: MDHEN and SYDVKM. This CDR3 has 15 amino acids. The CDR3 DNA follows: TGTGCTACGCTAGGGCAGCGGATAAGCACAGATACGCAGTATTTT. It is translated as CATLGQRISTDTQYF.

This chain connects TRBV7-2 to TRBJ1-2; D is perhaps TRBD1 (6 bases). This CDR3 region has 15 residues. Trimming removed 4 bases from V and 4 bases from J, with 16 bases in between. Per germline, CDR1 SGHTA and CDR2 FQGNSA. The CDR3 here is CASSSNPGHGYGYTF. The CDR3 nucleotides are TGTGCCAGCAGCTCGAACCCGGGACATGGCTATGGCTACACCTTC.

This clonotype was found a few times. The rearrangement uses TRBV11-2 and TRBJ2-3, with 8 bases matching TRBD2. From germline, CDR1 is SGHAT and CDR2 FQNNGV. V gave up 5 bases and J gave up 0 bases; unmatched junction bases: 4. The CDR3 is 15 amino acids. The CDR3 region is CASSGGLASTDTQYF. The DNA for the CDR3 is TGTGCCAGCAGCGGCGGACTAGCCAGCACAGATACGCAGTATTTT.

The rearrangement links TRBV5-5 to TRBJ2-4; the D is unclear. V was clipped by 2 bases and J by 6 bases, with 9 bases between them. Germline V CDR1 and CDR2: SGHKS, YYEKEE (reference sequence). This CDR3 region has 13 residues. CDR3 amino acids: CASSFDSGNIQYF. In DNA form, the CDR3 reads TGTGCCAGCAGCTTTGACTCGGGAAACATTCAGTACTTC. Full variable domain (remainder filled in from reference TRBV5-5 and TRBJ2-4): DAGVTQSPTHLIKTRGQQVTLRCSPISGHKSVSWYQQVLGQGPQFIFQYYEKEERGRGNFPDRFSARQFPNYSSELNVNALLLGDSALYLCASSFDSGNIQYFGAGTRLSVL.